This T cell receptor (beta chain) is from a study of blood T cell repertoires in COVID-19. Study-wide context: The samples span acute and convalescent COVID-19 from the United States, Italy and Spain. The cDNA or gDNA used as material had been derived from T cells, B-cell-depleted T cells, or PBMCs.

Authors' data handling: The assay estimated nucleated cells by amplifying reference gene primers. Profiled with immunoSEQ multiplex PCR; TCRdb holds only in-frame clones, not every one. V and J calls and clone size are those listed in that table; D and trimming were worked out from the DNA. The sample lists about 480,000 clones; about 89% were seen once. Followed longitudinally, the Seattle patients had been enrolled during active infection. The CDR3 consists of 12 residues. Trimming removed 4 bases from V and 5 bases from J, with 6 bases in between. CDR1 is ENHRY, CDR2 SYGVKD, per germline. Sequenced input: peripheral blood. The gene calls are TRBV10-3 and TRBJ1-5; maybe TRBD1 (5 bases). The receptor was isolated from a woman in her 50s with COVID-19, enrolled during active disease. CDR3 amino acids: CAISGGDQPQHF. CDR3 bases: TGTGCCATCAGTGGGGGGGATCAGCCCCAGCATTTT.